Described below is a single TCR beta chain sequence and its context. Its matching antigen is unknown. These data originate in a study of shared clonotypes between healthy human individuals. The length of the CDR3 is 15 residues. After removal of 3 bases from V and 4 bases from J, the junction contained 5 bases not matched to a gene. Germline V CDR1 and CDR2: KGHSH, LQKENI. General observations from the study: Clonotypes which were not shared had lower generation probabilities than clonotypes that all four donors shared.

Using immunoSEQ multiplex PCR, the repertoire was profiled, and TCRdb retains in-frame clones only, with some absent. Here the sample spans about 640,000 clones, around 72% being singletons. Every one of the donors was a Caucasian adult that lived in Nashville, Tennessee. Researchers partitioned CD4+ cells into CD45RA+ naive and CD45RA-negative memory subsets. The TCR originated in a woman under 40 in good health. V is TRBV18 and J is TRBJ2-3; TRBD1 aligns across 9 bases. Specimen: memory CD4+ T cells sorted from blood. Documented subset: CD45RA-negative fraction. The CDR3 is CASSPGTGLSDTQYF. For the CDR3, the DNA is TGTGCCAGCTCACCCGGGACAGGGCTTTCAGATACGCAGTATTTT.